This TCR beta chain was recovered during a study of T-cell memory formation after mild COVID-19. Whole-study context: Clusters of TCRs were largely donor specific.

The CDR3 consists of 15 residues. Between the trimmed V and J ends, which lost 5 bases and 6 bases, there was a span of 20 bases. Germline-derived CDR1 and CDR2 are SGHNT and YENEEA. TCRdb fed the 5' RACE reads into MiXCR, producing one record per CDR3 protein. The repertoire holds about 150,000 distinct CDR3 sequences, 10% to 15% seen once, with about 3.3% in the top ten. Material: PBMCs or a T cell subset sorted from them (not recorded which). The rearrangement uses TRBV11-3 and TRBJ2-7; weak D call: TRBD1 (6 bases). This TCR was sampled from a man aged 18 to 35 who had mild COVID-19 (a few samples of this study predate the infection). Cell type and time point are not known. The DNA for the CDR3 is TGTGCCAGCAGCACCACAGGGTCTCCCCCTCTCGAGCAGTACGTC. Translation gives CASSTTGSPPLEQYV.